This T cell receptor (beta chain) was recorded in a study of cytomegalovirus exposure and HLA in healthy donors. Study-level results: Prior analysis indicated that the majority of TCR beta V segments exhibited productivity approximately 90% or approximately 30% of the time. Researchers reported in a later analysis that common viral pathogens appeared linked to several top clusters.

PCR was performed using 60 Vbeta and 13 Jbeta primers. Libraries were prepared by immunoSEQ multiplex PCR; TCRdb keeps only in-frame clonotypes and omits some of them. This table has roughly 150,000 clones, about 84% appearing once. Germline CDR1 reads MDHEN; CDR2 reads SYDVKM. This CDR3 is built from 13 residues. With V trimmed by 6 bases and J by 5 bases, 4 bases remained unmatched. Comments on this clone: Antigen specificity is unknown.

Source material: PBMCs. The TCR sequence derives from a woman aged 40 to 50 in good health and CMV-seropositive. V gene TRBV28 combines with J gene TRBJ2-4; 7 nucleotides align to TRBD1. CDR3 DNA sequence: TGTGCCAGCAGAGAGGGGGCCCAAAACATTCAGTACTTC. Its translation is CASREGAQNIQYF.